This record concerns one TCR beta chain sequence. The V segment lost 8 bases and the J segment 5 bases; nucleotides outside the gene matches: 12. The CDR3 is 15 residues long. Germline assignment: CDR1 LNHDA and CDR2 SQIVND (reference sequence). The sample comes from a study of shared clonotypes between healthy human individuals. The repertoire was sequenced with immunoSEQ multiplex PCR; TCRdb's copy has only in-frame clones and lacks some. The sample includes some 580,000 clones, 95% to 98% of them seen just once. This TCR was recovered from a woman in her 30s in good health. V is TRBV19 and J is TRBJ2-1; 7 positions match TRBD2. Specimen: naive CD4+ T cells sorted from blood. Subset defined: CD45RA+ positively selected. The CDR3 loop reads CASSPSGTPNNEQFF. In nucleotides, the CDR3 is TGTGCCAGTTCGCCCAGCGGGACCCCTAACAATGAGCAGTTCTTC.